This T cell receptor (beta chain) derives from a study of cytomegalovirus exposure and HLA in healthy donors. Nominally healthy donors provided the samples, though records likely missed some immune exposures. General study points: Earlier findings revealed that most TCR beta V segments proved productive either about 87% or about 30% of the time.

Vbeta (60) and Jbeta (13) primers were used in the PCR. Measured with immunoSEQ multiplex PCR; TCRdb has only the in-frame clones, and not every one. The sample gives 70,000 to 100,000 clones, around 67% of which show up once; 6.9% is in the top ten. CDR3 length: 15 amino acids. Germline V gene lookup returns CDR1 MDHEN and CDR2 SYDVKM. Trimming took 5 bases from V and 2 from J, leaving 16 bases between them. Remarks on this clone: The antigen is unknown.

This sequence joins TRBV28 and TRBJ2-7; tentatively, D is TRBD1 (5 bases). This clonotype originated in a woman aged 45-65 years in good health and CMV-seropositive. Sequencing was carried out using PBMCs. CDR3 bases: TGTGCCAGCAGTCGTACAGGAGCCTTGGCCTACGAGCAGTACGTC. Translation: CASSRTGALAYEQYV.